This entry lists 24 T cell receptor beta chains sequenced from one sample in a study of regulatory T cells in long-lasting Graves disease (dated by TCRdb to about 2021). The time point label corresponds to: newly diagnosed GD, antithyroid drugs for less than 3 months. RNA was extracted from PBMCs in TRIzol for both TCR sequencing and RNA sequencing. Libraries were built with multiplex PCR. TCRdb shows the sequencer as Illumina HiSeq 4000. TCR beta libraries were built with iRepertoire HTBI primers and Arm-PCR amplification of CDR3 regions. The raw public data were reprocessed by TCRdb itself: fastp quality trimming at Q25, MiXCR clonotype calling, in-frame beta chains only. CDR3 protein sequences are deduplicated, and each keeps its most common genes and DNA. Across this sample there are around 400,000 distinct CDR3 sequences, with less than 20% seen only once. Jointly, the top ten make up 20% to 25% of the sample.

Source: peripheral blood mononuclear cells (PBMCs), taken at new diagnosis, from a patient treated with antithyroid drugs. All receptors come from a female donor with Graves disease.

The chain links TRBV30 to TRBJ1-1; unclear D gene. The V gene's germline CDR1 is GTSNPN and CDR2 SVGIG (reference sequence). Trimming shortened V by 2 bases and J by 7 bases, and 8 bases separated the two germline ends. The CDR3 contains 11 residues. In DNA, the CDR3 is TGTGCCTGGAGTAATGAGGGTGAAGCTTTCTTT. It translates to CAWSNEGEAFF.

The V and J genes are TRBV29-1 and TRBJ2-2; 8 bases align to TRBD2. J was trimmed by 2 bases and V by 7 bases; bases with no gene match: 6. The CDR3 runs to 14 residues. In germline, CDR1 is SQVTM, CDR2 ANQGSEA. The CDR3 nucleotides read TGCAGCGACTCCGGGACTAGTAACACCGGGGAGCTGTTTTTT. Translating gives CSDSGTSNTGELFF.

This clonotype was picked up many times. The rearrangement joins TRBV7-9 to TRBJ2-7; a weak D match, TRBD2 (6 bases). In germline, CDR1 is SEHNR, CDR2 FQNEAQ (reference sequence). The CDR3 consists of 12 residues. The V gene lost 4 bases and the J gene lost 4 bases, with 8 bases spanning the gap. Here the CDR3 DNA reads TGTGCCAGCAGCTCGGACTATTACGAGCAGTACTTC. This codes for CASSSDYYEQYF.

The rearrangement joins TRBV9 to TRBJ2-3, with D maybe TRBD2 (6 bases). The V end lost 4 bases, the J end lost 1 base, and 13 bases lay between the germline ends. CDR3 length: 15 residues. Germline CDR1 is SGDLS and CDR2 is YYNGEE. The CDR3 DNA reads TGTGCCAGCAGCAACCCTCCGGGGGGCACAGATACGCAGTATTTT. Amino acid sequence: CASSNPPGGTDTQYF.

The chain joins TRBV9 to TRBJ2-2, with D uncertain. CDR3 length: 17 residues. V lost 0 bases to trimming and J lost 4 bases, with 16 bases between them. In germline, CDR1 is SGDLS, CDR2 YYNGEE. The CDR3 here is CASSVGTLTAATGELFF. The CDR3 DNA reads as TGTGCCAGCAGCGTAGGTACGTTGACCGCAGCCACCGGGGAGCTGTTTTTT.

This clonotype showed up many times. The rearrangement links TRBV7-2 to TRBJ2-3; D might be TRBD2 (6 bases). The CDR3 is 14 residues long. The V end was cut by 1 base, the J end by 2 bases, with 7 bases between. Germline lookup yields CDR1 SGHTA and CDR2 FQGNSA. The DNA for the CDR3 is TGTGCCAGCAGCTTAGGGACTAACACAGATACGCAGTATTTT. The encoded protein is CASSLGTNTDTQYF.

This clonotype showed up just a few times. The V call is TRBV10-3, the J call TRBJ2-5; tentative D call: TRBD2 (6 bases). The germline gives CDR1 ENHRY, CDR2 SYGVKD. There are 13 residues in the CDR3. V was clipped by 0 bases and J by 5 bases, with 7 bases between them. CDR3 region: CAISESGGETQYF. The CDR3 coding sequence is TGTGCCATCAGTGAGTCTGGGGGGGAGACCCAGTACTTC.

This clonotype was seen repeatedly, ten times or more. The chain employs TRBV4-1 and TRBJ1-2, with 9 bases lining up with TRBD1. Germline loops: CDR1 MGHRA, CDR2 YSYEKL. This CDR3 region has 15 residues. J gave up 2 bases and V 4 bases, and 5 bases lay outside the gene matches. The CDR3 is CASSRAGQGNYGYTF. The CDR3 nucleotides read TGCGCCAGCAGCCGAGCGGGACAGGGCAACTATGGCTACACCTTC.

This clonotype came up a few times. This rearrangement joins TRBV9 to TRBJ1-5, with D perhaps matching TRBD1 (5 bases). V was trimmed by 3 bases and J by 2 bases, leaving 12 bases between them. The CDR3 is made up of 15 amino acids. Germline V gene data show CDR1 as SGDLS and CDR2 as YYNGEE. The CDR3 here is CASSAGGAGNQPQHF. CDR3 nucleotide sequence: TGTGCCAGCAGCGCGGGAGGGGCGGGCAATCAGCCCCAGCATTTT.

This clonotype is a singleton in its sample. V usage is TRBV20-1 and J usage is TRBJ1-2; the match to TRBD1 covers 11 bases. This CDR3 region has 15 residues. The V gene's germline CDR1 is DFQATT and CDR2 SNEGSKA (reference sequence). V dropped 6 bases and J dropped 1; count of bases not matched to a gene: 7. CDR3 region: CSASGTGGFNYGYTF. As DNA, the CDR3 is TGCAGTGCCAGTGGGACAGGGGGTTTTAACTATGGCTACACCTTC.

This clonotype was counted a few times. This chain links TRBV5-1 with TRBJ1-6; D uncertain. Trimming took off 0 bases at V and 7 bases at J, with 11 bases between the two ends. Per the germline V gene, CDR1 is SGHRS and CDR2 is YFSETQ. The CDR3 runs 15 residues. In nucleotides, the CDR3 is TGCGCCAGCAGCTTGGAGGAGAGACCAAATTCACCCCTCCACTTT. This encodes CASSLEERPNSPLHF.

This clonotype was recorded many times. The germline gene is not matched at one end of the junction; a read error may be the cause. V is TRBV5-1 and J is TRBJ1-1, with D unclear. Germline CDR1 reads SGHRS; CDR2 reads YFSETQ. The CDR3 is 14 amino acids. In DNA, the CDR3 is TGTGCCAGCAGCTTGGATGGGGTGAACACTGAAGCTTTCTTT. Protein sequence: CASSLDGVNTEAFF.

CDR3 sequence reads: CASSPFPGQGRENLDIQYF. The CDR3 coding sequence is TGTGCCAGCAGCCCCTTCCCGGGACAGGGAAGGGAGAATTTGGACATTCAGTACTTC. The V and J genes are TRBV11-2 and TRBJ2-4, with TRBD1 matching 9 bases. Losses at the gene ends were 5 bases for V and 8 bases for J; bases not matched to a gene: 22. The CDR3 is 19 amino acids. The germline gives CDR1 SGHAT, CDR2 FQNNGV.

A remark on this clonotype: A read error may be the cause here, since a much bigger clone is one base away. V and J are TRBV27 and TRBJ2-5; TRBD2 aligns across 9 bases. This CDR3 is built from 14 residues. CDR1 is MNHEY and CDR2 is SMNVEV in the germline V gene (reference sequence). In DNA form, the CDR3 reads TGTGCCAGCAGTACCCTAGCGGGGCAAGAGGCCCAGTACTTC. Translating it yields CASSTLAGQEAQYF.

This clonotype was picked up many times. The chain uses TRBV11-2 and TRBJ2-6; D is possibly TRBD1 or TRBD2 (5 bases each). With 1 base removed from V and 0 bases from J, the gap between germline ends came to 22 bases. The CDR3 sequence is 21 residues long. Germline V lookup: CDR1 SGHAT, CDR2 FQNNGV. The CDR3 reads CASSLVIPGPNSLSGANVLTF. The CDR3, as DNA: TGTGCCAGCAGCTTAGTAATCCCGGGACCGAATTCTCTCTCTGGGGCCAACGTCCTGACTTTC.

Many counts were recorded for this clonotype. This chain joins TRBV6-1 and TRBJ1-1; D call uncertain. The CDR3 has 13 amino acids. Between the trimmed V and J ends, which lost 7 bases and 1 base, there was a span of 10 bases. From germline, CDR1 is MNHNS and CDR2 SASEGT. The CDR3 protein is CASKEHWNTEAFF. In nucleotides, the CDR3 is TGTGCCAGCAAGGAGCATTGGAACACTGAAGCTTTCTTT.

This clonotype was seen at least ten times. The chain links TRBV29-1 to TRBJ2-5; 8 bases match TRBD1. Germline-derived CDR1 and CDR2 are SQVTM and ANQGSEA. Unmatched junction bases numbered 6, after V lost 1 base and J lost 5 bases. The CDR3 consists of 14 residues. CDR3 in amino acids: CSVEGDRGWETQYF. The CDR3, as DNA: TGCAGCGTTGAAGGAGACAGGGGTTGGGAGACCCAGTACTTC.

Many counts were recorded for this clonotype. CDR3 in DNA: TGTGCCAGCAGTTTAAGGTCTGGAGTTTATAACTATGGCTACACCTTC. It specifies CASSLRSGVYNYGYTF. The V gene is TRBV12-3 or TRBV12-4, the J gene TRBJ1-2; the D is unclear. The CDR3 runs 16 residues. Trimming shortened V by 2 bases and J by 1 base, and 14 bases separated the two germline ends.

This clonotype was recorded many times. This chain joins TRBV4-1 and TRBJ2-7, with no clear D. Trimming took 1 base from V and 4 from J, leaving 11 bases between them. This CDR3 spans 14 amino acids. Per germline, CDR1 MGHRA and CDR2 YSYEKL. This CDR3 is CASSQVGGKYEQYF. DNA for the CDR3: TGCGCCAGCAGCCAAGTGGGCGGAAAATACGAGCAGTACTTC.

This rearrangement joins TRBV4-1 to TRBJ1-1, with TRBD1 matching 8 bases. CDR1 and CDR2 (germline): MGHRA, YSYEKL. V shed 8 bases and J 2 bases; nucleotides not matched to a gene: 10. The CDR3 has 15 amino acids. CDR3 amino acids: CASAYRTGTNTEAFF. DNA of the CDR3: TGCGCCAGCGCATATAGGACAGGGACAAACACTGAAGCTTTCTTT.

The rearrangement uses TRBV6-2 or TRBV6-3 and TRBJ1-2; 10 bases align to TRBD1. Germline loops: CDR1 MNHEY, CDR2 SVGEGT. This CDR3 spans 16 amino acids. V was clipped by 2 bases and J by 2 bases; unmatched bases: 5. The CDR3 DNA reads TGTGCCAGCAGTTACACCCGGACAGGGGGGAACTATGGCTACACCTTC. Translated: CASSYTRTGGNYGYTF.

This clonotype was seen many times. CDR3: CASRLGSGLSYNEQFF. CDR3 sequence (DNA): TGTGCCAGCAGACTCGGGAGCGGACTCTCCTACAATGAGCAGTTCTTC. This chain uses TRBV27 with TRBJ2-1; a weak D match, TRBD2 (6 bases). Germline V gene data show CDR1 as MNHEY and CDR2 as SMNVEV (reference sequence). The CDR3 length is 16 residues. V shed 6 bases and J shed 0 bases, with 15 bases lying between them.

This clonotype has ten or more counts. V and J are TRBV27 and TRBJ1-2; D is undetermined. The CDR3 has 14 amino acids. V lost 5 bases and J 2 bases, leaving 12 bases between the germline ends. Germline-derived CDR1 and CDR2 are MNHEY and SMNVEV (reference sequence). The CDR3 loop is CASSTSLGNYGYTF. The CDR3, as DNA: TGTGCCAGCAGTACGAGCTTGGGAAACTATGGCTACACCTTC.

In its sample, this clonotype was seen many times. This sequence joins TRBV2 and TRBJ1-1; tentatively, D is TRBD1 (5 bases). There are 13 residues in the CDR3. Germline CDR1 is SNHLY and CDR2 is FYNNEI. Trimming cost V 3 bases and J 4 bases, with 9 bases left between them. This CDR3 is CASSDQGVTEAFF. The CDR3 bases are TGTGCCAGCAGTGATCAGGGAGTCACTGAAGCTTTCTTT.